This TCR beta chain came from a study of Graves' ophthalmopathy and Graves' hyperthyroidism. RNA transcripts yielded amplified TCR beta CDR3 regions. The workflow started with a first-round RT-PCR run with HTBI primers and then moved on to a second-round multiplex PCR. TCRdb re-called the multiplex PCR reads through MiXCR, storing one row per CDR3 protein. The table shows some 170,000 distinct CDR3 sequences, with under 45% occurring only once. This clonotype was seen repeatedly, ten times or more. Its target is unknown. Study findings and constraints: Ophthalmopathy cases were distinguished from stable hyperthyroidism by a 13-signature model, reaching about 85% sensitivity and around 81% specificity. The model predicted progression of ophthalmopathy with a sensitivity of roughly 69%, and its specificity was 72% to 80%.

The source material was peripheral blood. This receptor was taken from a man under 40 with Graves' ophthalmopathy.

This chain's CDR3 is CASSLDSPDYGYTF. DNA for the CDR3: TGTGCCAGCAGCTTGGACAGTCCTGACTATGGCTACACCTTC. V and J are TRBV11-1 and TRBJ1-2; the D gene is possibly TRBD1 (6 bases). The length of the CDR3 is 14 residues. V gave up 3 bases and J gave up 3 bases, with 11 bases separating them. Germline V gives CDR1 SGHAT, CDR2 FQDESV (reference sequence).